The rows below give T cell receptor beta chains drawn from one sample of a study of cytomegalovirus exposure and HLA in healthy donors. Assay: immunoSEQ multiplex PCR; the TCRdb copy retains only in-frame clones and omits some. This table holds 150,000 to 200,000 clones, approximately 81% found once. The sequenced material came from PBMCs. These receptors came from a female donor in good health and CMV-seronegative. Both conserved end residues are part of each CDR3. Each record gives: J gene, D gene, V gene, clone size, CDR3 protein, CDR3 DNA. A D gene is named only where the DNA matches it firmly. Clone size, where shown, is once, few, many, or a class for clones that have expanded.

J: TRBJ1-1
D: -
V: TRBV5-5
size: few
CDR3: CASSLGTTEAFF
DNA: TGTGCCAGCAGCTTGGGGACAACTGAAGCTTTCTTT

J: TRBJ1-3
D: -
V: TRBV6-1
size: -
CDR3: CASSEQAVSLGNTIYF
DNA: TGTGCCAGCAGTGAGCAGGCCGTAAGCCTAGGAAACACCATATATTTT

J: TRBJ2-2
D: -
V: TRBV10-2
size: once
CDR3: CASSGQSAGELFF
DNA: TGCGCCAGCAGTGGTCAGTCCGCCGGGGAGCTGTTTTTT

J: TRBJ2-7
D: TRBD2
V: TRBV5-1
size: once
CDR3: CANSLAGGLYEQYF
DNA: TGCGCCAACAGCTTGGCGGGGGGGTTGTACGAGCAGTACTTC

J: TRBJ2-2
D: -
V: TRBV2
size: -
CDR3: CASSLENTGELFF
DNA: TGTGCCAGCAGTCTAGAGAACACCGGGGAGCTGTTTTTT

J: TRBJ1-1
D: -
V: TRBV7-2
size: -
CDR3: CASGQPNTEAFF
DNA: TGTGCCAGTGGACAGCCGAACACTGAAGCTTTCTTT

J: TRBJ1-2
D: -
V: TRBV7-2
size: -
CDR3: CASSPTGYGYTF
DNA: TGTGCCAGCAGCCCCACTGGCTATGGCTACACCTTC

J: TRBJ2-4
D: TRBD2
V: TRBV7-8
size: -
CDR3: CASSPTSAGGVARNIQYF
DNA: TGTGCCAGCAGCCCCACGTCCGCGGGGGGCGTAGCCAGAAACATTCAGTACTTC

J: TRBJ1-4
D: -
V: TRBV7-2
size: -
CDR3: CASSFQGGNEKLFF
DNA: TGTGCCAGCAGCTTTCAGGGAGGGAATGAAAAACTGTTTTTT

J: TRBJ1-3
D: -
V: TRBV2
size: -
CDR3: CASSSGNRGGNTIYF
DNA: TGTGCCAGCAGTTCCGGAAATAGGGGTGGAAACACCATATATTTT

J: TRBJ2-2
D: -
V: TRBV9
size: -
CDR3: CASSAIPQGILLTGELFF
DNA: TGTGCCAGCAGCGCCATCCCTCAGGGGATACTACTTACCGGGGAGCTGTTTTTT

J: TRBJ2-7
D: -
V: TRBV27
size: -
CDR3: CASSWGPAYEQYF
DNA: TGTGCCAGCAGTTGGGGCCCAGCCTACGAGCAGTACTTC

J: TRBJ1-1
D: TRBD1
V: TRBV27
size: -
CDR3: CASSWGQLGTEAFF
DNA: TGTGCCAGCAGTTGGGGACAGCTGGGCACTGAAGCTTTCTTT

J: TRBJ2-7
D: -
V: TRBV18
size: -
CDR3: CASSPSIGGNYEQYF
DNA: TGTGCCAGCTCACCTTCCATTGGAGGGAACTACGAGCAGTACTTC

J: TRBJ2-1
D: TRBD1
V: TRBV4-2
size: -
CDR3: CASSPPQGGARNEQFF
DNA: TGTGCCAGCAGCCCCCCCCAAGGGGGCGCGAGAAATGAGCAGTTCTTC

J: TRBJ2-3
D: -
V: TRBV9
size: few
CDR3: CASSVGGRGPSTDTQYF
DNA: TGTGCCAGCAGCGTGGGCGGGCGGGGGCCTAGCACAGATACGCAGTATTTT

J: TRBJ2-7
D: TRBD1
V: TRBV9
size: -
CDR3: CASSPPRGRPHEQYF
DNA: TGTGCCAGCAGCCCCCCGAGGGGGCGTCCCCACGAGCAGTACTTC

J: TRBJ2-2
D: TRBD1
V: TRBV15
size: few
CDR3: CATGTGSIPGELFF
DNA: TGTGCCACCGGGACAGGCTCCATCCCCGGGGAGCTGTTTTTT